This T cell receptor (beta chain) was captured by sequencing in a study of T cell repertoires in cytomegalovirus infection. Study-wide background: Used in the study were CMV epitopes, some recently identified and HLA-C-restricted, others well-studied and HLA-B-restricted. Public TCR beta signatures indicated both CMV infection and matching HLA type.

Remarks on this clonotype: Its cognate antigen is unknown.

J gave up 5 bases and V 5 bases, and 12 bases lay outside the gene matches. Looked up from germline, CDR1 is SEHNR and CDR2 is FQNEAQ (reference sequence). This CDR3 has 17 residues. TCRdb re-called the reads through MiXCR, storing one row per CDR3 protein. The sample includes some 940,000 distinct CDR3 sequences, around 32% of them seen just once. The chain uses TRBV7-9 and TRBJ2-6, with 7 bases aligning to TRBD1. Sequencing was performed on cultured CD8+ T cells from PBMCs, taken from culture after CMV antigen stimulation. This receptor was obtained from a human donor in good health (CMV status not recorded). Some clones in this sample may be carry-over from other donors' samples. DNA of the CDR3: TGTGCCAGCAGCCACCGGGACAGCCATATGAGGGCCAACGTCCTGACTTTC. Protein product: CASSHRDSHMRANVLTF.